Following are 20 T cell receptor beta chains from one sample sequenced in a study of neurological immune-mediated disorders. TCRdb reanalysed the 5' RACE reads using MiXCR and keeps one entry per CDR3 protein. The sample carries around 30,000 distinct CDR3 sequences, around 2.5% recorded once. Sequenced input: PBMCs. These receptors all stem from a woman in her 50s with multiple sclerosis.

In its sample, this clonotype was seen many times. The chain has TRBV3-1 and TRBJ2-7; 10 bases match TRBD2. The CDR3 sequence is 14 residues long. CDR1 is LGHDT and CDR2 is YNNKEL in the germline V gene (reference sequence). J was trimmed by 4 bases and V by 1 base; bases with no gene match: 1. The CDR3: CASSQGTSGYEQYF. In DNA form, the CDR3 reads TGTGCCAGCAGCCAAGGGACTAGCGGTTACGAGCAGTACTTC.

This clonotype showed up just a few times. The junction departs from the called germline gene at one end, perhaps through a read error. V gene TRBV20-1 combines with J gene TRBJ1-5; D is possibly TRBD1 (6 bases). The length of the CDR3 is 15 residues. Germline-derived CDR1 and CDR2 are DFQATT and SNEGSKA (reference sequence). The CDR3 DNA reads as TGCAGTGCTAGAAGTTTGGGACATAGCAATCAGCCCCAGAATTTT. This encodes CSARSLGHSNQPQNF.

At least ten counts were recorded for this clonotype. The J gene is TRBJ1-1, the V gene TRBV7-9, with D hard to call. Germline V lookup: CDR1 SEHNR, CDR2 FQNEAQ (reference sequence). The CDR3 has 12 amino acids. V lost 5 bases to trimming and J lost 2 bases, with 6 bases between them. The CDR3 region is CASSQTNTEAFF. In DNA form, the CDR3 reads TGTGCCAGCAGCCAAACAAACACTGAAGCTTTCTTT. Together with reference TRBV7-9 and TRBJ1-1, the CDR3 gives the full variable domain: DTGVSQNPRHKITKRGQNVTFRCDPISEHNRLYWYRQTLGQGPEFLTYFQNEAQLEKSRLLSDRFSAERPKGSFSTLEIQRTEQGDSAMYLCASSQTNTEAFFGQGTRLTVV.

The chain uses TRBV4-2 and TRBJ2-1; possibly TRBD2 for D (5 bases). There are 18 residues in the CDR3. Germline-derived CDR1 and CDR2 are LGHNA and YNFKEQ. Trimming cost V 0 bases and J 2 bases, with 17 bases left between them. CDR3 nucleotides: TGTGCCAGCAGCCAAGATCTAAGCGGAGGACCGACCTACAATGAGCAGTTCTTC. Translation gives CASSQDLSGGPTYNEQFF.

This clonotype was seen ten or more times. The J gene is TRBJ2-7, the V gene TRBV4-2; TRBD2 aligns across 9 bases. CDR3 size: 15 residues. Germline V gene sequence: CDR1 LGHNA, CDR2 YNFKEQ. The J segment lost 3 bases and the V segment lost 0 bases, leaving 3 bases of the junction unmatched. This CDR3 reads CASSQDSGGHYEQYF. CDR3 sequence (DNA): TGTGCCAGCAGCCAAGATAGCGGGGGCCACTACGAGCAGTACTTC.

This clonotype has at least ten counts. This sequence joins TRBV6-5 and TRBJ2-2, with 10 bases aligning to TRBD1. After removal of 4 bases from V and 2 bases from J, the junction contained 10 bases not matched to a gene. CDR3 length equals 18 residues. CDR1 and CDR2 (germline): MNHEY, SVGAGI. Written as DNA, the CDR3 is TGTGCCAGCAGTTTAATTCCCGGGACAGGGGTCAACACCGGGGAGCTGTTTTTT. It encodes CASSLIPGTGVNTGELFF.

This clonotype was counted ten times or more. The rearrangement uses TRBV7-9 and TRBJ2-5, with no clear D. Trimming pared 3 bases from V and 5 bases from J, leaving 10 bases between. CDR3 length equals 13 residues. Germline V gene lookup returns CDR1 SEHNR and CDR2 FQNEAQ (reference sequence). CDR3 in DNA: TGTGCCAGCAGCTTCTCCCCCATTGAGACCCAGTACTTC. Protein: CASSFSPIETQYF. Using reference TRBV7-9 and TRBJ2-5 for the parts outside the CDR3, the full variable domain is DTGVSQNPRHKITKRGQNVTFRCDPISEHNRLYWYRQTLGQGPEFLTYFQNEAQLEKSRLLSDRFSAERPKGSFSTLEIQRTEQGDSAMYLCASSFSPIETQYFGPGTRLLVL.

This clonotype was observed at least ten times. V is TRBV7-3 and J is TRBJ2-3; a possible D gene is TRBD1 (6 bases). Looked up from germline, CDR1 is SGHTA and CDR2 is FQGTGA. V lost 7 bases, J lost 2 bases, and 7 bases lay in between. The CDR3 consists of 12 residues. CDR3 coding DNA: TGTGCCAGCAAGGGGGTCACAGATACGCAGTATTTT. This sequence encodes CASKGVTDTQYF.

The sample holds a few counts of this clonotype. The chain employs TRBV12-3 or TRBV12-4 and TRBJ2-5, with D unclear. The CDR3 runs 12 residues. The germline V and J ends were trimmed by 5 bases and 9 bases, with 13 bases remaining between them. CDR3 sequence reads: CASSAARASQYF. DNA for the CDR3: TGTGCCAGCAGTGCAGCTAGGGCGTCCCAGTACTTC.

This clonotype has at least ten counts. The chain employs TRBV12-3 or TRBV12-4 and TRBJ1-6; 7 nucleotides match TRBD1. V lost 3 bases to trimming and J lost 10 bases; unmatched junction nucleotides: 6. CDR3 length equals 14 residues. CDR3: CASSLGGGRSPLHF. CDR3 nucleotides: TGTGCCAGCAGTTTGGGAGGGGGCAGGTCACCCCTCCACTTT.

The rearrangement links TRBV7-6 to TRBJ2-7; D possibly corresponds to TRBD2 (6 bases). There are 13 residues in the CDR3. CDR1 is SGHVS and CDR2 is FNYEAQ in the germline V gene. Deletions cut 5 bases from V and 7 bases from J, with 15 bases between. The CDR3: CASSLGGRGEQYF. CDR3 nucleotide sequence: TGTGCCAGCAGCCTAGGTGGCCGGGGGGAGCAGTACTTC.

The table lists this clonotype with many counts. The rearrangement uses TRBV20-1 and TRBJ2-2; 10 bases map to TRBD2. The CDR3 runs to 16 residues. The V gene end was trimmed by 8 bases and the J gene end by 2 bases; junction bases not matched to a gene: 11. The germline V gene has CDR1 DFQATT and CDR2 SNEGSKA (reference sequence). CDR3 sequence reads: CSPLRVAGGNTGELFF. CDR3 in DNA: TGCAGTCCACTAAGAGTAGCGGGGGGTAACACCGGGGAGCTGTTTTTT.

This clonotype was observed many times. This could be a read error, since a much larger clone is one nucleotide away. The rearrangement joins TRBV29-1 to TRBJ2-7; possible D gene TRBD1, 6 bases. CDR1 is SQVTM and CDR2 is ANQGSEA in the germline V gene. This CDR3 region has 12 residues. V lost 4 bases to trimming and J lost 7 bases, with 14 bases between them. The DNA for the CDR3 is TGCAGCGTTGTCCAGGGGTCCGAAGAGCAGTACTTC. It encodes CSVVQGSEEQYF.

This clonotype was counted at least ten times. V gene TRBV20-1 combines with J gene TRBJ2-1, with D possibly TRBD1 on 8 matching bases. Germline CDR1 is DFQATT and CDR2 is SNEGSKA (reference sequence). V was shortened by 6 bases and J by 7 bases, with 19 bases between the two germline ends. The CDR3 is 14 residues long. CDR3 coding DNA: TGCAGTGCACGGACAGGGAGGGTCGGAAATGAGCAGTTCTTC. This gives the protein CSARTGRVGNEQFF.

At least ten counts were recorded for this clonotype. The chain is built from TRBV9 and TRBJ2-1, with D perhaps TRBD2 (7 bases). From germline, CDR1 is SGDLS and CDR2 YYNGEE. V lost 4 bases, J lost 0 bases, and 11 bases lay in between. This CDR3 contains 15 residues. Written as DNA, the CDR3 is TGTGCCAGCAGCCCGCGGGGGCTCTCCTACAATGAGCAGTTCTTC. It specifies CASSPRGLSYNEQFF.

This clonotype was recorded many times. The V call is TRBV24-1, the J call TRBJ2-1, with D perhaps matching TRBD2 (5 bases). The V and J ends lost 3 bases and 9 bases respectively, with 17 bases between them. This CDR3 comprises 15 residues. Germline CDR1 is KGHDR and CDR2 is SFDVKD. The CDR3 sequence: CATSDRYLRVSEQFF. CDR3 sequence (DNA): TGTGCCACCAGTGATAGGTATTTGCGGGTCAGTGAGCAGTTCTTC.

This clonotype was seen at least ten times. The chain uses TRBV5-6 and TRBJ2-2; D is possibly TRBD2 (6 bases). The CDR3 has 13 amino acids. The ends were cut back, 4 bases at V and 6 bases at J, with 10 bases in the middle. CDR1 SGHDT and CDR2 YYEEEE come from the germline V gene. CDR3 protein: CASSHSGAGELFF. CDR3 nucleotide sequence: TGTGCCAGCAGCCATAGCGGCGCCGGGGAGCTGTTTTTT.

In this sample, this clonotype turned up many times. The chain has TRBV7-9 and TRBJ2-7; 11 bases align to TRBD2. The V and J ends lost 5 bases and 1 base, in that order; junction bases with no gene match: 10. This CDR3 is built from 17 residues. Germline V gene data show CDR1 as SEHNR and CDR2 as FQNEAQ (reference sequence). CDR3 DNA: TGTGCCAGCAGCGGTAGCGGGGGGGTACTTCTTTCCTACGAGCAGTACTTC. Translating it yields CASSGSGGVLLSYEQYF.

This clonotype was seen many times. The chain recombines TRBV5-1 with TRBJ1-3; no firm D call. Trimming cost V 1 base and J 0 bases, with 8 bases left between them. Germline V gene lookup returns CDR1 SGHRS and CDR2 YFSETQ. The CDR3 consists of 15 residues. CDR3 sequence: CASSLTSVSGNTIYF. For the CDR3, the DNA is TGCGCCAGCAGCTTGACTTCAGTCTCTGGAAACACCATATATTTT.

This clonotype was seen ten or more times. The chain employs TRBV20-1 and TRBJ2-1; D not resolved. This CDR3 has 11 residues. From germline, CDR1 is DFQATT and CDR2 SNEGSKA (reference sequence). V was shortened by 6 bases and J by 8 bases, with 11 bases between the two germline ends. This CDR3 reads CSAAALHEQFF. The CDR3 coding sequence is TGCAGTGCCGCCGCCCTCCATGAGCAGTTCTTC.